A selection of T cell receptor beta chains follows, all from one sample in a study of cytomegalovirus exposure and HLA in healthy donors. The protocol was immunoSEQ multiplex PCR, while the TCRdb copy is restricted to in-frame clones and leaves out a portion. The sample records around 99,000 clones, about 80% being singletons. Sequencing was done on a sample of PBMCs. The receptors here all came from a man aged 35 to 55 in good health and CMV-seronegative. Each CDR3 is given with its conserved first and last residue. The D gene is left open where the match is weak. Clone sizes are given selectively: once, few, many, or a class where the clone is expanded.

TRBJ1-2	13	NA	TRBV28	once	TGTGCCAGCAGCCAGGACATCAACTATGGCTACACCTTC	CASSQDINYGYTF
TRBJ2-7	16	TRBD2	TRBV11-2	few	TGTGCCAGCAGCTGGGGGTCGGGAGGGATCCCCTACGAGCAGTACTTC	CASSWGSGGIPYEQYF
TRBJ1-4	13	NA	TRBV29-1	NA	TGCAGCGTTCGTCTACAGCTCGGCGAAAAACTGTTTTTT	CSVRLQLGEKLFF
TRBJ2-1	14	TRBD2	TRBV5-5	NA	TGTGCCAGTCCGGGACTAGCGGAATACAATGAGCAGTTCTTC	CASPGLAEYNEQFF
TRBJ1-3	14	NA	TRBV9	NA	TGTGCCAGCAGCGTAGGACGAGGTGGAAACACCATATATTTT	CASSVGRGGNTIYF
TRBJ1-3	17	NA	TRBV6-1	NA	TGTGCCAGCAGTGAAATAGCAAGGGCGGGCTCTGGAAACACCATATATTTT	CASSEIARAGSGNTIYF
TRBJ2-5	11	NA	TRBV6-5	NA	TGTGCCAGCAGTTACCTGGAGACCCAGTACTTC	CASSYLETQYF
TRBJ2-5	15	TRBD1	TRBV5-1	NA	TGCGCCAGCAGCTTTGGACAGGGGTATCAAGAGACCCAGTACTTC	CASSFGQGYQETQYF
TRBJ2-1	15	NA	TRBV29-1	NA	TGCAGCGTTCCGGCGCTGGGGGGTACCTACAATGAGCAGTTCTTC	CSVPALGGTYNEQFF
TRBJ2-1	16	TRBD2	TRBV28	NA	TGTGCCAGCAGTCCCCAAGATAGCGGGGCCTACAATGAGCAGTTCTTC	CASSPQDSGAYNEQFF
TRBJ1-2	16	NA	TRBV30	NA	TGTGCCTGGAGTCAGTCCCAACGAAGGACAACATATGGCTACACCTTC	CAWSQSQRRTTYGYTF
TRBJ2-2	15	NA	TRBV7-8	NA	TGTGCCAGCAGCCCTGTAGGGGGAGGGATCGGGGAGCTGTTTTTT	CASSPVGGGIGELFF
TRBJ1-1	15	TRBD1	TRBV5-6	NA	TGTGCCAGCAGCCCTGGTCCGGGACAGTCCACTGAAGCTTTCTTT	CASSPGPGQSTEAFF
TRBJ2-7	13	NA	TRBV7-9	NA	TGTGCCAGCAGCCCTTATCGTACGGGAGAGCAGTACTTC	CASSPYRTGEQYF
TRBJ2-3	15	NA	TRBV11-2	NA	TGTGCCAGCAGCCCGGGGGACAGACGCACAGATACGCAGTATTTT	CASSPGDRRTDTQYF
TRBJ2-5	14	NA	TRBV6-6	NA	TGTGCCAGCAGTTACACGCAGGGACAAGAGACCCAGTACTTC	CASSYTQGQETQYF
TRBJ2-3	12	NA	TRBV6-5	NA	TGTGCCAGCAACTCCCCCACAGATACGCAGTATTTT	CASNSPTDTQYF
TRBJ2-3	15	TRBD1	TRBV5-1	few	TGCGCCAGCAGCGAGGGACAGGGGGCCACAGATACGCAGTATTTT	CASSEGQGATDTQYF
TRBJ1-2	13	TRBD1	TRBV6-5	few	TGTGCCAGCAGGACAGGGACTAACTATGGCTACACCTTC	CASRTGTNYGYTF
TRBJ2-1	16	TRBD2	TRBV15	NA	TGTGCCACCAGCGGTAGCGGGGGGGCCCCCTACAATGAGCAGTTCTTC	CATSGSGGAPYNEQFF
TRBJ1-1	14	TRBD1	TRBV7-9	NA	TGTGCCAGCAGCTTAGGGACAGGGAAGACTGAAGTTTTCTTT	CASSLGTGKTEVFF
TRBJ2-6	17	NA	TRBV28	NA	TGTGCCAGCAGTTATGTTGGGGGCCCCGCTGGGGCCAACGTCCTGACTTTC	CASSYVGGPAGANVLTF
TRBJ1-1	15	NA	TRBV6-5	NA	TGTGCCAGCAGTTACTTACAAGATTTGAACACTGAAGCTTTCTTT	CASSYLQDLNTEAFF
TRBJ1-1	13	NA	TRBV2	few	TGTGCCAGCAGTCTTGACAGAGACACTGAAGCTTTCTTT	CASSLDRDTEAFF
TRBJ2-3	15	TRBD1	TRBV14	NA	TGTGCCAGCAGTCGGAGGACAGGCGGCACAGATACGCAGTATTTT	CASSRRTGGTDTQYF
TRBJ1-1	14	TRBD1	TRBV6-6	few	TGTGCCAGCAGTCTCGGGACAGGGCTCACTGAAGCTTTCTTT	CASSLGTGLTEAFF
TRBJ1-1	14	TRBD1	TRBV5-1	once	TGCGCCAGCAGCCCGGGGGACAGGGCCCATGAAGCTTTCTTT	CASSPGDRAHEAFF
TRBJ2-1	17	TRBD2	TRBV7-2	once	TGTGCCAGCAGCTTAGTAGGTTCCCCTAGCGGGTACAATGAGCAGTTCTTC	CASSLVGSPSGYNEQFF
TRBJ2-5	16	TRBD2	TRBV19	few	TGTGCCAGTAGTTCCGCCGGGACTAGCGGGAAAGAGACCCAGTACTTC	CASSSAGTSGKETQYF
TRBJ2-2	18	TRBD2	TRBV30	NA	TGTGCCTGGAGTAAAGGGACTAGCGGGGGGCAAGGCGCCGGGGAGCTGTTTTTT	CAWSKGTSGGQGAGELFF
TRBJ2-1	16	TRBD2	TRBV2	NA	TGTGCCAGCAGTGAGCGACTAGCGGGGACTTACAATGAGCAGTTCTTC	CASSERLAGTYNEQFF
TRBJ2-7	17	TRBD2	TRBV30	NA	TGTGCCTGGACCCCCGAGGGAGGGAAGGCTGGGTCCTACGAGCAGTACTTC	CAWTPEGGKAGSYEQYF
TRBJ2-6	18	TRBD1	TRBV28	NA	TGTGCCAGCAGTCGCGGGACAGGGGCCCCCTCTGGGGCCAACGTCCTGACTTTC	CASSRGTGAPSGANVLTF
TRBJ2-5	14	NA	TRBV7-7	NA	TGTGCTAGCAGCCGGCGCGGAGGGGAGGAGACCCAGTACTTC	CASSRRGGEETQYF
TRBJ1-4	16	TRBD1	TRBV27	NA	TGTGCCAGCAGCAGAATCGGGCCACAGGGGATGGAAAAACTGTTTTTT	CASSRIGPQGMEKLFF
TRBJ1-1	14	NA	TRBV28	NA	TGTGCCAGTCGCATGGGGGGAATCGACACTGAAGCTTTCTTT	CASRMGGIDTEAFF
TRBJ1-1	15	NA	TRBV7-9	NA	TGTGCCAGCAGCTTGGGTCAGGGTATGAACACTGAAGCTTTCTTT	CASSLGQGMNTEAFF
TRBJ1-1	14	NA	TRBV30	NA	TGTGCCTGGAGTGTTCGGGAATATAACACTGAAGCTTTCTTT	CAWSVREYNTEAFF
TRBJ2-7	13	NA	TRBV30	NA	TGTGCCTGGACCTCCACAGAAATCTACGAGCAGTACTTC	CAWTSTEIYEQYF
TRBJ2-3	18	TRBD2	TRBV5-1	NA	TGCGCCAGCAGCTCGGGACTAGCGGGGGGGCAAGGCACAGATACGCAGTATTTT	CASSSGLAGGQGTDTQYF
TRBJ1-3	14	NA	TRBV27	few	TGTGCCAGCAGTTTCCGGGGAAGTGGAAACACCATATATTTT	CASSFRGSGNTIYF
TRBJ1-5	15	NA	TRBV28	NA	TGTGCCAGCAGTTTAGAGGGCTCTAGCAATCAGCCCCAGCATTTT	CASSLEGSSNQPQHF
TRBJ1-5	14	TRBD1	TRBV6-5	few	TGTGCCAGCAGACGACAGGGTGGTAATCAGCCCCAGCATTTT	CASRRQGGNQPQHF
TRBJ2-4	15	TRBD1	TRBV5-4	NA	TGTGCCAGCAGCTTGGGGGACAGGGGGCTTGACATTCAGTACTTC	CASSLGDRGLDIQYF
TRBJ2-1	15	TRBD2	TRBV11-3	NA	TGTGCCAGCAGCCTCCGACTAGCGGGGTACAATGAGCAGTTCTTC	CASSLRLAGYNEQFF
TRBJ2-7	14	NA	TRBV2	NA	TGTGCCAGCAGTGAGCAGGGGGGTTCCTACGAGCAGTACTTC	CASSEQGGSYEQYF
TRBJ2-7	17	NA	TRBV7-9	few	TGTGCCAGCAGCTTAGTTGAGGCTAGCGAGAGCTCCTACGAGCAGTACTTC	CASSLVEASESSYEQYF
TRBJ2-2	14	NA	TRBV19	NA	TGTGCCAGTAGTATAGGGCAGAACACCGGGGAGCTGTTTTTT	CASSIGQNTGELFF
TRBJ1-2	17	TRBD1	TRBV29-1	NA	TGCAGCGTTTACGGCCCAACCGGGACAGGGGAAGGCTATGGCTACACCTTC	CSVYGPTGTGEGYGYTF
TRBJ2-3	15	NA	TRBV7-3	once	TGTGCCAGCAGCTTAACTAGCGATCTTTCAGATACGCAGTATTTT	CASSLTSDLSDTQYF
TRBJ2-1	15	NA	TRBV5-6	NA	TGTGCCAGCAGCTCGACGGGATCCTCCTACAATGAGCAGTTCTTC	CASSSTGSSYNEQFF